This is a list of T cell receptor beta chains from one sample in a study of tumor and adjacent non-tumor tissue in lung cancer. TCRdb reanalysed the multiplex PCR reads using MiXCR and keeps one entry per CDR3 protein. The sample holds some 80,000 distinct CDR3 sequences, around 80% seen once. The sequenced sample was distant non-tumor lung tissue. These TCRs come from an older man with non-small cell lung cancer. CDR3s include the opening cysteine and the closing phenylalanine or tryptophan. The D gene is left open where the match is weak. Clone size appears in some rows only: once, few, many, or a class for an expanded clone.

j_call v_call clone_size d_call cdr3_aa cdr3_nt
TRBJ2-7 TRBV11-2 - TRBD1 CAGSLDEGGRYEQYF TGTGCCGGCAGCTTAGATGAAGGGGGCAGGTACGAGCAGTACTTC
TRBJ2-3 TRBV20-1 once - CSARECTDTQYF TGCAGTGCTAGAGAATGCACAGATACGCAGTATTTT
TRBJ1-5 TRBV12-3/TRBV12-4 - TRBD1 CASRDRVQPEHF TGTGCCAGCAGGGACAGGGTTCAGCCCGAGCATTTT
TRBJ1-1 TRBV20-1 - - CSARCSYAEAFF TGCAGTGCTAGATGCTCGTATGCTGAAGCTTTCTTT
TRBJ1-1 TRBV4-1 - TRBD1 CASSQDGADRVQYTEAFF TGCGCCAGCAGCCAAGACGGTGCCGACAGGGTGCAATACACTGAAGCTTTCTTC
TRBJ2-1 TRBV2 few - CASSGKYVSNEQFF TGTGCCAGCAGTGGTAAGTATGTCTCCAATGAGCAGTTCTTC
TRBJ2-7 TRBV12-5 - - CDSGPKTEEQYF TGTGATAGTGGCCCAAAAACGGAGGAGCAGTACTTC
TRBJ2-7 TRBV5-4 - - CAGTVYGTVTYEQYF TGTGCCGGAACGGTATATGGGACTGTAACCTACGAGCAGTACTTC
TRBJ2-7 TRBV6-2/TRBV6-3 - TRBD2 CASTEVREGSYEQYF TGTGCCAGCACCGAGGTGCGGGAGGGTTCCTACGAGCAGTACTTC
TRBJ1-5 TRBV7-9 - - CSSSPSNQLQHF TGTTCCAGCAGCCCTTCCAATCAGCTCCAGCATTTT
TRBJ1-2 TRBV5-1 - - CASSFDRHPTGYTF TGCGCCAGCAGCTTCGACCGCCACCCCACTGGCTACACCTTC
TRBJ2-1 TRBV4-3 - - CASSQAPWNFYNEQFF TGCGCCAGCAGCCAAGCTCCGTGGAACTTCTACAATGAGCAGTTCTTC
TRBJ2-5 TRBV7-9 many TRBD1 CASSWDRVEETQYF TGTGCCAGCAGCTGGGACAGGGTAGAAGAGACCCAGTACTTC
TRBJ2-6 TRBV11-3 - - CASSHDVGAAQSGANVLTF TGTGCCAGCAGCCATGACGTTGGGGCGGCGCAGTCGGGGGCCAACGTACTGACTTTC
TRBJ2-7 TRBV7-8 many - CASSLALAESSYEQYF TGTGCCAGCAGCTTAGCGCTGGCGGAAAGTAGTTACGAGCAGTACTTC
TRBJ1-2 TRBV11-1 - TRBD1 CASSVGQGYGYTF TGTGCCAGTAGCGTGGGACAGGGCTATGGATACACCTTC
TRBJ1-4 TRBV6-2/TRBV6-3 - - CASSYTQLKDEKLFF TGTGCCAGCAGTTACACTCAGCTAAAAGATGAAAAACTGTTTTTT
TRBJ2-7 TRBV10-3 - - CAISKKMGGYEQYF TGTGCTATCAGTAAGAAGATGGGAGGCTACGAGCAGTACTTC
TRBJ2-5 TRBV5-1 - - CASNLLSLGLSGRETQYF TGCGCCAGCAACTTGTTGAGTTTGGGACTTTCTGGGAGAGAGACACAGTACTTC
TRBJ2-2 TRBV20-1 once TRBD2 CSARDMERGSLDTGELFF TGCAGTGCTAGAGATATGGAGCGGGGGAGCTTAGACACCGGGGAGCTGTTTTTT
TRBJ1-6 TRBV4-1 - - CASSHLRHDGNSPFHF TGCGCCAGCAGCCATCTTCGACATGACGGCAATTCACCCTTCCACTTT
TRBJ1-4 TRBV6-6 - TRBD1 CTSRGDEKLYF TGTACCAGCAGGGGGGATGAAAAACTGTATTTT
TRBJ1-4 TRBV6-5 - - CASRPSEPYEKLVF TGTGCCAGCAGGCCCTCAGAGCCCTATGAAAAACTGGTTTTT
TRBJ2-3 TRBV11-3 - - CARTRREVRTDTKYF TGTGCCAGAACCCGTCGGGAAGTAAGAACAGATACGAAGTATTTT
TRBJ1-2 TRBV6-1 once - CASTARDWNGGGYTF TGTGCCAGCACCGCCCGGGATTGGAACGGTGGTGGCTACACCTTC
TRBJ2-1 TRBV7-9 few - CASSLKLRSDHEQFF TGTGCCAGCAGCCTTAAGCTCCGGTCCGACCATGAGCAGTTCTTC
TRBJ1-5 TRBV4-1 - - CASSQGDLGTQPQHF TGCGCCAGCAGCCAAGGAGATTTGGGTACTCAGCCCCAGCATTTT
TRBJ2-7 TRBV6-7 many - CASSYRQYEQYF TGTGCCAGCAGTTACAGGCAATACGAGCAGTACTTC
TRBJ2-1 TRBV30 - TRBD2 CAWSVHSGLAKNDQFF TGTGCCTGGAGTGTACATTCAGGACTAGCGAAGAACGACCAGTTCTTC
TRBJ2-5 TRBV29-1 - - CSAKHYLQTGQETHYF TGCAGCGCCAAGCACTACCTCCAGACAGGTCAGGAGACCCACTACTTC
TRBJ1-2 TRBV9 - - CASNVDRGNYDYAF TGTGCCAGTAACGTAGATCGTGGTAACTATGACTACGCCTTC
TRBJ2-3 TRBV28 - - CASESGDTNKQYF TGTGCAAGCGAATCCGGGGACACAAATAAGCAGTATTTT
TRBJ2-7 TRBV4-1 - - CTSNQGGGSEEQYF TGCACCAGCAACCAAGGAGGGGGTTCTGAAGAGCAGTATTTC
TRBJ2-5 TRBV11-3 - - CARSSGWGRETRYF TGTGCCAGATCTTCCGGTTGGGGGCGGGAGACCCGGTACTTC
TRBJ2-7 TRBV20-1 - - CTATTYEQYF TGCACTGCTACCACCTACGAGCAGTACTTC
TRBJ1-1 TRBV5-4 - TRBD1 CASSTTGVVLGNTEAFF TGTGCCAGCAGCACTACAGGGGTTGTACTCGGAAACACTGAAGCTTTCTTT
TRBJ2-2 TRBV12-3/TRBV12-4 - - CASSFTGGPSNTGELFF TGTGCCAGCAGTTTCACGGGGGGCCCTTCGAACACCGGAGAACTGTTTTTT
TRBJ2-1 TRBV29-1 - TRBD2 CSIIPSGRDSEQFF TGCAGCATCATCCCTAGCGGGAGGGACAGTGAGCAGTTCTTC
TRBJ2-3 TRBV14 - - CASSPTSGVFPNTQYF TGTGCTAGCAGCCCGACATCGGGAGTTTTCCCAAATACGCAGTATTTT
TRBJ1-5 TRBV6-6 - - CASSYQHLHF TGTGCCAGCAGTTATCAGCACCTGCATTTT
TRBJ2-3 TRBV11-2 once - CASSIGIGADTQYF TGTGCCAGCAGCATAGGAATCGGGGCAGATACTCAGTATTTT
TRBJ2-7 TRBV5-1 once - CASSLDSDTYEPYF TGCGCCAGCAGTTTAGACAGCGATACCTACGAGCCGTACTTC
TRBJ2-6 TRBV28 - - CASSSLRGPGANVLTF TGTGCCAGTAGTTCTCTCAGGGGCCCTGGGGCCAACGTCCTGACTTTC
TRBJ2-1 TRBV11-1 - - CASSSTFRGRSVNEHFF TGTGCCAGCAGCTCCACCTTTAGAGGGAGGTCCGTCAATGAACATTTCTTC
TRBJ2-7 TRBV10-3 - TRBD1 CVCTTGTGPYEQYF TGTGTCTGCACAACCGGGACAGGCCCCTACGAGCAATACTTC
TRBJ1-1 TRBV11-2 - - CVSSFANSRNSEAFF TGTGTTAGCAGCTTCGCCAATTCAAGGAACAGTGAAGCTTTCTTT
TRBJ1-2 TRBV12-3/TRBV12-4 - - CASNSDEGYTF TGTGCCAGCAATTCAGATGAAGGCTACACCTTC
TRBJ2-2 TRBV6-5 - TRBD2 CDSSYGRVAGDGRELFF TGTGACAGCAGTTACGGTCGGGTAGCGGGAGATGGGAGGGAGCTGTTTTTT
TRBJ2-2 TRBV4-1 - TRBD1 CASSQWTGRTTELFF TGCGCCAGCAGCCAGTGGACAGGGCGCACCACGGAGCTGTTTTTT
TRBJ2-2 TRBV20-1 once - CSARRGWGIGELFF TGCAGCGCTCGGAGGGGATGGGGAATCGGGGAGCTGTTTTTT
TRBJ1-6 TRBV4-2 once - CANSLSTLCNSPLHF TGTGCCAACAGCCTGTCGACCCTCTGTAATTCACCCCTCCACTTT
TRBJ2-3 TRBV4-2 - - CASSQADRTTDTQCF TGTGCCAGTAGCCAAGCGGACAGAACCACAGATACGCAGTGTTTT
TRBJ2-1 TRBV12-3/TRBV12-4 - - CAITESATYNEQFF TGTGCCATCACTGAGAGCGCGACCTACAATGAGCAGTTCTTC
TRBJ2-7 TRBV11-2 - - CDSRFHGEYEQYF TGTGACAGCAGATTTCACGGAGAATACGAGCAGTACTTC
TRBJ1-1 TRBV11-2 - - CASSSRGTEAFF TGTGCCAGCTCATCGAGGGGTACTGAAGCTTTCTTT
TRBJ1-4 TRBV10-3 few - CAICDKTTNEKLFF TGTGCCATCTGCGACAAGACAACTAATGAAAAACTGTTTTTT
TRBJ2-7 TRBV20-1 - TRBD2 CSVREVIAGTYEQYF TGCAGTGTTAGAGAAGTAATAGCGGGGACCTACGAGCAGTATTTC
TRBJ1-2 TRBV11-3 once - CTSSLEHGRTYGYTF TGTACCAGCAGCTTAGAACACGGACGAACCTATGGCTATACCTTC
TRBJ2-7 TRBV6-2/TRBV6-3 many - CAHRGGASYEQYF TGTGCCCACCGGGGCGGAGCCTCCTACGAGCAGTACTTC